This record looks at one TCR beta chain sequence and its context. Antigen specificity is unknown. The data stem from a study of vaccination and CD4 T cells after COVID-19. Study observations and caveats: This study had few convalescent patients and no early post-infection samples. In convalescent patients, 304 of 307 vaccine-specific clones were spike mono-reactive.

Trimming removed 4 bases from V and 1 base from J; junction bases left unmatched: 6. This CDR3 comprises 15 residues. Germline-derived CDR1 and CDR2 are SEHNR and FQNEAQ (reference sequence). Treatment indicated: roughly nine-day PBMC culture with coronavirus spike peptide pools or control peptides (ViraFEST assay). In the ViraFEST assay, peptide-pool expansion preceded TCR sequencing of expanded clonotypes. Per well, a few million PBMCs were cultured in the presence of approximately 10 IU/ml IL-2 and approximately 10 ug/ml peptide pools. With the Oncomine TCR Beta short-read assay, DNA from cultured CD4+ T cells was sequenced. One entry per CDR3 protein results from TCRdb running MiXCR on the PCR reads. The sample consists of more than 20,000 distinct CDR3 sequences, 66% of them appearing once.

Sequencing was carried out using CD4+ T cells from blood, cultured in vitro. The receptor was isolated from a human donor who had recovered from COVID-19. The chain couples TRBV7-9 to TRBJ1-1; TRBD1 matches 7 bases. The CDR3 nucleotides read TGTGCCAGCAGCTCGCAGGGGGTGACGAACACTGAAGCTTTCTTT. This codes for CASSSQGVTNTEAFF. Variable domain in full (rest from reference TRBV7-9 and TRBJ1-1): DTGVSQNPRHKITKRGQNVTFRCDPISEHNRLYWYRQTLGQGPEFLTYFQNEAQLEKSRLLSDRFSAERPKGSFSTLEIQRTEQGDSAMYLCASSSQGVTNTEAFFGQGTRLTVV.